Detailed here is one TCR beta chain. Its antigen is unidentified. Extracted RNA was reverse transcribed, and the resulting cDNA served as sequencing template. TCRdb's copy holds only in-frame clones and misses some; the assay was immunoSEQ multiplex PCR. The repertoire consists of around 100,000 clones, with about 44% occurring once and the leading ten covering around 19%. The sample comes from a study of CD8+ T cells in alopecia areata. Noted treatment: oral pan-JAK inhibitor, 5-10 mg twice daily. The V segment lost 0 bases and the J segment 5 bases; nucleotides outside the gene matches: 5. This CDR3 has 17 residues. Germline V gene data show CDR1 as KGHSH and CDR2 as LQKENI. The study's findings and limits: Many of the expanded lesional clones endured in scalp and blood while on tofacitinib. Uncertainty remains about how baseline CD8+ expansion links to response, with one nonresponder.

This TCR came from a human donor with alopecia areata. This specimen was CD8+ T cells sorted from blood, taken at week 24, from a patient treated with tofacitinib. The chain recombines TRBV18 with TRBJ2-2; 11 bases agree with TRBD1. The CDR3 coding sequence is TGTGCCAGCTCACCACCTGGACAGGGGGCGCTTACCGGGGAGCTGTTTTTT. Its protein is CASSPPGQGALTGELFF.